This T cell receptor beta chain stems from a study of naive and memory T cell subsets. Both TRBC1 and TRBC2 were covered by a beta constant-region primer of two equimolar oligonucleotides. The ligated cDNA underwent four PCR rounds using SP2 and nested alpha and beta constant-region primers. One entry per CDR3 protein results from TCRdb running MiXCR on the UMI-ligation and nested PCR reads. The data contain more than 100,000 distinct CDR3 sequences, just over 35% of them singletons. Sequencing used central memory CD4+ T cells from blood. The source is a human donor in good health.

The CDR3 DNA sequence: TGTGCCAGCAGCAATGGCGGGACAGGGTTTTCACCCCTCCACTTT. Translating gives CASSNGGTGFSPLHF. The chain employs TRBV6-5 and TRBJ1-6; 9 bases are shared with TRBD1. The CDR3 contains 15 residues. Germline assignment: CDR1 MNHEY and CDR2 SVGAGI. V shed 6 bases and J 9 bases; nucleotides not matched to a gene: 9.